These 12 T cell receptor beta chains originate from one sample sequenced in a study of T cell changes during pregnancy in multiple sclerosis. Sequenced by immunoSEQ multiplex PCR; TCRdb stores in-frame clones only, minus some. This sample carries around 56,000 clones, about 85% of them seen once, and the ten largest clones take under 0.45%. Sequenced material: CD4+ T cells from peripheral blood mononuclear cells, taken in the third trimester of pregnancy. All receptors come from a female donor with multiple sclerosis, enrolled in a pregnancy study.

This clone was detected only once. This sequence joins TRBV11-1 and TRBJ2-1, with TRBD2 as a possible D gene (5 bases). Trimming took off 7 bases at V and 3 bases at J, with 16 bases between the two ends. Germline CDR1 reads SGHAT; CDR2 reads FQDESV (reference sequence). CDR3 length equals 15 residues. CDR3 sequence reads: CASTLRTDFYNEQFF. The CDR3 bases are TGTGCCAGCACCCTCCGGACTGACTTCTACAATGAGCAGTTCTTC.

CDR3 nucleotide sequence: TGTGCCAGCAGTTACTCTTTAGCGGGAGGCCATGAGCAGTTCTTC. Translated, it gives CASSYSLAGGHEQFF. The gene calls are TRBV6-5 and TRBJ2-1; 10 nucleotides match TRBD2. The CDR3 contains 15 residues. V lost 0 bases to trimming and J lost 8 bases; unmatched junction nucleotides: 4. Germline V lookup: CDR1 MNHEY, CDR2 SVGAGI.

CDR3 sequence (DNA): TGTGCCAGTGCCGGGACAGGCTGGAATCAGCCCCAGCATTTT. Translation gives CASAGTGWNQPQHF. This chain links TRBV6-1 with TRBJ1-5, with 8 bases that match TRBD1. Per the germline V gene, CDR1 is MNHNS and CDR2 is SASEGT. With 9 bases clipped from V and 4 bases from J, the junction kept 8 bases outside the gene matches. This CDR3 has 14 amino acids.

The rearrangement uses TRBV12-5 and TRBJ2-1; D unclear. CDR1 and CDR2 (germline): LGHNT, FRNRAP. The CDR3 has 15 residues. V lost 1 base and J 5 bases, leaving 12 bases between the germline ends. In DNA, the CDR3 is TGTGCTAGTGGTTTGGGGTACGCGGTTCACAATGAGCAGTTCTTC. It translates to CASGLGYAVHNEQFF.

The V and J genes are TRBV2 and TRBJ2-7, with 10 bases aligning to TRBD1. The CDR3 contains 14 residues. Germline V CDR1 and CDR2: SNHLY, FYNNEI. Unmatched junction bases numbered 7, after V lost 7 bases and J lost 4 bases. CDR3 amino acids: CASKTDRGGYEQYF. The CDR3 DNA reads as TGTGCCAGCAAAACGGACAGGGGGGGGTACGAGCAGTACTTC.

This chain connects TRBV5-1 to TRBJ2-7; 16 bases line up with TRBD2. The V and J ends lost 3 bases and 6 bases, in that order; junction bases with no gene match: 3. Per the germline V gene, CDR1 is SGHRS and CDR2 is YFSETQ. CDR3 length equals 15 residues. CDR3 coding DNA: TGCGCCAGCAGCTGGGGACTAGCGGGAGGGAGCGAGCAGTACTTC. Translated, it gives CASSWGLAGGSEQYF.

The V gene is TRBV6-1, the J gene TRBJ2-7, with D unclear. Trimming pared 4 bases from V and 5 bases from J, leaving 6 bases between. Per the germline V gene, CDR1 is MNHNS and CDR2 is SASEGT. This CDR3 has 11 residues. The chain's CDR3 is CASSVLDEQYF. The CDR3 DNA follows: TGTGCCAGCAGTGTTCTAGACGAGCAGTACTTC.

The rearrangement links TRBV6-6 to TRBJ2-1, with D maybe TRBD2 (5 bases). The CDR3 runs 14 residues. Trimming took 8 bases from V and 6 from J, leaving 17 bases between them. Germline loops: CDR1 MNHNY, CDR2 SVGAGI (reference sequence). Here the CDR3 DNA reads TGTGCCAGCCACTATCGACCGGACTTCAATGAGCAGTTCTTC. As protein: CASHYRPDFNEQFF.

The V and J genes are TRBV6-6 and TRBJ1-1; D call uncertain. This CDR3 region has 13 residues. Trimming cost V 5 bases and J 0 bases, with 7 bases left between them. Germline values: CDR1 MNHNY, CDR2 SVGAGI (reference sequence). The DNA of the CDR3 is TGTGCCAGCAGTGCCTCAGTGAACACTGAAGCTTTCTTT. Amino acid sequence: CASSASVNTEAFF.

The chain uses TRBV19 and TRBJ1-4, with TRBD1 matching over 9 bases. Per germline, CDR1 LNHDA and CDR2 SQIVND (reference sequence). With V trimmed by 5 bases and J by 6 bases, 4 bases remained unmatched. This CDR3 comprises 14 residues. In nucleotides, the CDR3 is TGTGCCAGTAGTTTCCGACAGGGGGATGAAAAACTGTTTTTT. It specifies CASSFRQGDEKLFF.

The chain joins TRBV10-3 to TRBJ1-2, with D perhaps TRBD1 (6 bases). CDR3 length: 14 residues. Germline lookup yields CDR1 ENHRY and CDR2 SYGVKD. Trimming took 2 bases from V and 3 from J, leaving 10 bases between them. The CDR3, as DNA: TGTGCCATCAGTGAGGGGGGCGGTTACTATGGCTACACCTTC. Translated, it gives CAISEGGGYYGYTF.

The chain recombines TRBV2 with TRBJ1-5; D is unclear. The V and J ends lost 7 bases and 1 base respectively, with 20 bases between them. This CDR3 region has 17 residues. CDR1 is SNHLY and CDR2 is FYNNEI in the germline V gene. In nucleotides, the CDR3 is TGTGCCAGCACCCCGGAGGGAGGAACCGCGAGCAATCAGCCCCAGCATTTT. Its protein product is CASTPEGGTASNQPQHF.